This entry lists 12 T cell receptor beta chains sequenced from one sample in a study of T cell responses to AZD1222 COVID-19 vaccine. The table came from immunoSEQ multiplex PCR; TCRdb's copy has only in-frame clones and leaves some out. The table has 160,000 or so clones, roughly nine tenths seen once. The source was peripheral blood, collected after recovery from COVID-19. These receptors all stem from an adult who had recovered from COVID-19.

The chain uses TRBV7-6 and TRBJ1-1; D is perhaps TRBD1 (6 bases). The CDR3 is 15 residues long. V lost 4 bases and J lost 0, with 12 bases in between. The V gene's germline CDR1 is SGHVS and CDR2 FNYEAQ. The CDR3 DNA is TGTGCCAGCAGCTCCCGAGGACAGATGAACACTGAAGCTTTCTTT. This gives the protein CASSSRGQMNTEAFF.

The V and J genes are TRBV7-9 and TRBJ2-7; D unclear. V lost 4 bases, J lost 6 bases, and 13 bases lay in between. The CDR3 length is 13 residues. CDR1 is SEHNR and CDR2 is FQNEAQ in the germline V gene (reference sequence). CDR3 sequence: CASSSPPRSEQYF. CDR3 DNA: TGTGCCAGCAGCTCTCCTCCTAGGAGCGAGCAGTACTTC.

CDR3 bases: TGCGCCAGCAGCCAAGGGGGACAGCCAGCCAAAAACATTCAGTACTTC. Its translation: CASSQGGQPAKNIQYF. The V gene is TRBV4-1, the J gene TRBJ2-4; 7 bases line up with TRBD1. The CDR3 sequence is 16 residues long. The junction had 3 bases not matched to a gene; V was cut back by 1 base and J by 0 bases. Germline CDR1 reads MGHRA; CDR2 reads YSYEKL.

The chain is built from TRBV3-1 (or the pseudogene TRBV3-2) and TRBJ2-2; D unclear. The germline V gene encodes CDR1 LGHDT and CDR2 YNNKEL (reference sequence). CDR3 length: 11 residues. Trimming stripped 1 base from V and 10 bases from J, with 4 bases between. The CDR3 coding sequence is TGTGCCAGCAGCCAAGTGAAGGAGCTGTTTTTT. It encodes CASSQVKELFF.

The chain links TRBV3-1 (or the pseudogene TRBV3-2) to TRBJ1-1; D is ambiguous. The V end lost 0 bases, the J end lost 1 base, and 18 bases lay between the germline ends. The CDR3 runs to 18 residues. Germline V gene lookup returns CDR1 LGHDT and CDR2 YNNKEL (reference sequence). As DNA, the CDR3 is TGTGCCAGCAGCCAAGATTTACCGATTTGGGTGTGGAACACTGAAGCTTTCTTT. Encoded protein: CASSQDLPIWVWNTEAFF.

The chain has TRBV18 and TRBJ2-7; a possible D gene is TRBD2 (6 bases). The CDR3 runs to 15 residues. Germline V gene sequence: CDR1 KGHSH, CDR2 LQKENI. V lost 3 bases, J lost 6 bases, and 18 bases lay in between. CDR3 amino acids: CASSPLSSGESEQYF. The CDR3 region has the DNA TGTGCCAGCTCACCCCTATCATCGGGGGAAAGCGAGCAGTACTTC.

The chain links TRBV5-5 to TRBJ2-7, with D perhaps TRBD2 (8 bases). From germline, CDR1 is SGHKS and CDR2 YYEKEE (reference sequence). The ends were cut back, 6 bases at V and 2 bases at J, with 18 bases in the middle. CDR3 length equals 15 residues. This CDR3 reads CASTPGGLGPYEQYF. The CDR3 DNA reads TGTGCCAGCACCCCAGGGGGACTAGGACCCTACGAGCAGTACTTC.

This clone was seen just once. This sequence joins TRBV19 and TRBJ1-2; D uncertain. V was pared by 0 bases and J by 8 bases, with 13 bases between. CDR3 length: 14 residues. The V gene's germline CDR1 is LNHDA and CDR2 SQIVND (reference sequence). The CDR3 loop reads CASSIDMGGGGYTF. The DNA of the CDR3 is TGTGCCAGTAGTATAGACATGGGAGGTGGCGGCTACACCTTC.

This chain connects TRBV29-1 to TRBJ1-1; D is unresolved. This CDR3 has 12 residues. Germline values: CDR1 SQVTM, CDR2 ANQGSEA. V gave up 6 bases and J gave up 6 bases, with 14 bases separating them. In DNA, the CDR3 is TGCAGCGTCCTATTGTACGGGCCTGAAGCTTTCTTT. Protein product: CSVLLYGPEAFF.

The chain joins TRBV6-4 to TRBJ2-3; D is tentatively TRBD1 or TRBD2 (6 bases each). Germline loops: CDR1 MRHNA, CDR2 SNTAGT. V shed 4 bases and J shed 5 bases, with 19 bases lying between them. The CDR3 contains 16 residues. Written as DNA, the CDR3 is TGTGCCAGCAGTGCTATGGAGGGGGGTCGAAGAGATACGCAGTATTTT. This encodes CASSAMEGGRRDTQYF.

The chain carries TRBV7-9 and TRBJ1-5, with D uncertain. Trimming removed 4 bases from V and 6 bases from J, with 7 bases in between. The CDR3 length is 12 residues. Germline CDR1 SEHNR, CDR2 FQNEAQ (reference sequence). CDR3 protein: CASSSGSQPQHF. As DNA, the CDR3 is TGTGCCAGCAGCTCAGGAAGTCAGCCCCAGCATTTT.

The rearrangement joins TRBV19 to TRBJ1-2; weak D call: TRBD1 (6 bases). Germline V gene lookup returns CDR1 LNHDA and CDR2 SQIVND (reference sequence). V was clipped by 3 bases and J by 8 bases, with 10 bases between them. This CDR3 comprises 12 residues. CDR3 residues: CASSMYRDGYTF. CDR3 nucleotides: TGTGCCAGTAGTATGTACAGGGACGGCTACACCTTC. Full variable domain (remainder filled in from reference TRBV19 and TRBJ1-2): DGGITQSPKYLFRKEGQNVTLSCEQNLNHDAMYWYRQDPGQGLRLIYYSQIVNDFQKGDIAEGYSVSREKKESFPLTVTSAQKNPTAFYLCASSMYRDGYTFGSGTRLTVV.